Below, 29 T cell receptor beta chains from the same sample are listed, as sequenced in a study of regulatory T cells in long-lasting Graves disease. Sample time point: newly diagnosed GD, antithyroid drugs for less than 3 months. PBMC-extracted RNA yielded the TCR library. Researchers made TCR beta libraries by using iRepertoire HTBI primers and running Arm-PCR on CDR3 regions. TCRdb fed the multiplex PCR reads into MiXCR, producing one record per CDR3 protein. The sample has approximately 400,000 distinct CDR3 sequences, around 14% seen once. The same data also contributed to another study, on T cells in Graves' hyperthyroidism and ophthalmopathy.

This specimen consisted of peripheral blood mononuclear cells (PBMCs), obtained at new diagnosis, from a patient treated with antithyroid drugs. Receptor source: a woman in her thirties with Graves disease.

In its sample, this clonotype was seen many times. The V and J genes are TRBV12-3 or TRBV12-4 and TRBJ2-2; the D call may be TRBD1 or TRBD2 (6 bases each). V was cut by 3 bases and J by 2 bases, with 13 bases left in between. The CDR3 extends over 16 amino acids. In nucleotides, the CDR3 is TGTGCCAGCAGTTTGGAGGGGGGACAAAACACCGGGGAGCTGTTTTTT. Its protein product is CASSLEGGQNTGELFF.

This clonotype was counted ten times or more. V is TRBV9 and J is TRBJ2-1; possible D gene TRBD2, 5 bases. The CDR3 covers 17 residues. Germline V gene lookup returns CDR1 SGDLS and CDR2 YYNGEE. Trimming shortened V by 3 bases and J by 3 bases, and 19 bases separated the two germline ends. CDR3 sequence (DNA): TGTGCCAGCAGCGCCGCGGTCGGCGGGTCGGGCTACAATGAGCAGTTCTTC. Translating gives CASSAAVGGSGYNEQFF.

Only a few counts were recorded for this clonotype. V is TRBV20-1 and J is TRBJ1-3, with TRBD1 matching 7 bases. Germline CDR1 DFQATT, CDR2 SNEGSKA (reference sequence). V was clipped by 6 bases and J by 1 base; unmatched bases: 6. This CDR3 has 14 amino acids. Here the CDR3 reads CSARGGDSGNTIYF. CDR3 DNA sequence: TGCAGTGCCAGGGGGGGTGATTCTGGAAACACCATATATTTT.

The chain links TRBV4-1 to TRBJ1-2; possible D gene TRBD1, 5 bases. The ends were cut back, 5 bases at V and 4 bases at J, with 29 bases in the middle. Germline V lookup: CDR1 MGHRA, CDR2 YSYEKL. The CDR3 spans 19 residues. CDR3 nucleotides: TGCGCCAGCAGCACAGACCGAAGGAGGGGTTTCCTGCCCTCCTATGGCTACACCTTC. This encodes CASSTDRRRGFLPSYGYTF.

The rearrangement joins TRBV6-1 to TRBJ2-7, with 7 bases identical to TRBD2. V shed 10 bases and J 5 bases; nucleotides not matched to a gene: 14. Germline values: CDR1 MNHNS, CDR2 SASEGT. CDR3 size: 14 residues. Here the CDR3 reads CATQLSSGIHEQYF. The CDR3 nucleotides read TGTGCCACCCAACTAAGCAGCGGGATCCACGAGCAGTACTTC.

The table lists this clonotype with a count of one. In nucleotides, the CDR3 is TGTGCCAGCAGCATGGGCCCCGTTGACACCATATATTTT. Translating gives CASSMGPVDTIYF. The chain employs TRBV7-9 and TRBJ1-3; D remains ambiguous. This CDR3 region has 13 residues. Germline V gene sequence: CDR1 SEHNR, CDR2 FQNEAQ (reference sequence). Trimming stripped 5 bases from V and 8 bases from J, with 13 bases between.

The rearrangement links TRBV4-1 to TRBJ2-1, with 12 bases lining up with TRBD2. Germline lookup yields CDR1 MGHRA and CDR2 YSYEKL. The junction had 24 bases not matched to a gene; V was cut back by 2 bases and J by 4 bases. The CDR3 runs to 23 residues. The CDR3 is CASSQRSQRNSSGRATGYNEQFF. CDR3 in DNA: TGCGCCAGCAGCCAACGTTCCCAGAGGAACTCTAGCGGGAGGGCCACGGGGTACAATGAGCAGTTCTTC.

This clonotype was counted a few times. V gene TRBV29-1 combines with J gene TRBJ2-3; possibly TRBD1 for D (5 bases). This CDR3 contains 14 residues. V dropped 0 bases and J dropped 6 bases, with 13 bases sitting between them. From germline, CDR1 is SQVTM and CDR2 ANQGSEA. The CDR3 region is CSVEEGRVSDTQYF. CDR3 bases: TGCAGCGTTGAAGAGGGCAGGGTATCGGATACGCAGTATTTT.

In its sample, this clonotype was seen a few times. The gene calls are TRBV20-1 and TRBJ2-7; D gene uncertain. Germline V CDR1 and CDR2: DFQATT, SNEGSKA (reference sequence). CDR3 length: 12 residues. Deletions cut 3 bases from V and 0 bases from J, with 6 bases between. For the CDR3, the DNA is TGCAGTGCTAGTCTGGTCTCCTACGAGCAGTACTTC. This translates into CSASLVSYEQYF.

At least ten counts were recorded for this clonotype. This rearrangement joins TRBV2 to TRBJ2-7; 11 bases are shared with TRBD1. Germline V lookup: CDR1 SNHLY, CDR2 FYNNEI. The CDR3 covers 16 residues. V was pared by 6 bases and J by 3 bases, with 10 bases of the junction left unmatched. The CDR3 loop reads CASRETGTGGNYEQYF. The DNA for the CDR3 is TGTGCCAGCAGGGAAACCGGGACAGGGGGAAACTACGAGCAGTACTTC.

As to this clonotype: One end of the junction varies from germline; a read error may be responsible. This rearrangement joins TRBV5-8 to TRBJ2-1; 12 bases line up with TRBD1. Germline CDR1 reads SGHTS; CDR2 reads YDEGEE. This CDR3 is 15 amino acids long. The CDR3 DNA follows: TGTGCCAGCAGGTCGGGACAGGGGGCGAACAATGAGCAGCTCTTC. Translation: CASRSGQGANNEQLF.

Turning to this clonotype: A read error likely explains this, since a far larger clone differs by one base. The chain carries TRBV24-1 and TRBJ2-4, with D possibly TRBD2 on 5 matching bases. Germline-derived CDR1 and CDR2 are KGHDR and SFDVKD. The V gene lost 1 base and the J gene lost 13 bases, with 19 bases spanning the gap. The CDR3 length is 15 residues. CDR3 protein: CATSDLAEEYNEQYF. The CDR3 nucleotides are TGTGCCACCAGTGATTTAGCGGAAGAGTACAATGAGCAGTACTTC.

The sample holds a few counts of this clonotype. The chain is built from TRBV11-2 and TRBJ2-2; 13 bases line up with TRBD2. There are 18 residues in the CDR3. V lost 2 bases, J lost 1 base, and 4 bases stayed unmatched. Per germline, CDR1 SGHAT and CDR2 FQNNGV. The CDR3 reads CASSLRGTSGVNTGELFF. In DNA form, the CDR3 reads TGTGCCAGCAGCTTAAGGGGGACTAGCGGGGTGAACACCGGGGAGCTGTTTTTT.

This clonotype was observed many times. The V call is TRBV7-2, the J call TRBJ2-5; 12 positions match TRBD2. The length of the CDR3 is 15 residues. Germline CDR1 SGHTA, CDR2 FQGNSA. V lost 5 bases, J lost 4 bases, and 5 bases stayed unmatched. The CDR3 here is CASSLRTSGAETQYF. The CDR3 bases are TGTGCCAGCAGCCTGAGGACTAGCGGGGCAGAGACCCAGTACTTC.

This clonotype was detected ten times or more. V is TRBV27 and J is TRBJ2-7; D may be TRBD2 (5 bases). Trimming took 5 bases from V and 7 from J, leaving 15 bases between them. In germline, CDR1 is MNHEY, CDR2 SMNVEV (reference sequence). CDR3 length: 13 residues. The CDR3 nucleotides are TGTGCCAGCAGTCCGCTGGCGACGGGGGAGCAGTACTTC. Protein product: CASSPLATGEQYF.

The sample holds a few counts of this clonotype. The chain links TRBV6-1 to TRBJ2-7; either TRBD1 or TRBD2 may fit D (5 bases each). V lost 0 bases and J lost 4, with 16 bases in between. CDR1 and CDR2 (germline): MNHNS, SASEGT. The CDR3 loop spans 16 amino acids. The DNA for the CDR3 is TGTGCCAGCAGTGAAGCGACCGGGACGAAGATTTACGAGCAGTACTTC. This gives the protein CASSEATGTKIYEQYF.

This clonotype was detected ten times or more. Just one base apart from a much larger clone, this may be a read error. V gene TRBV12-3 or TRBV12-4 combines with J gene TRBJ1-1, with a possible D match to TRBD1 (6 bases). CDR3 length: 13 residues. V was trimmed by 7 bases and J by 8 bases, leaving 17 bases between them. CDR3 bases: TGTGCCAGCAATTTTCAGGGGAGTGGGGAAGCTTTCTTT. This codes for CASNFQGSGEAFF.

This clonotype was seen repeatedly, ten times or more. The V gene is TRBV3-1, the J gene TRBJ2-7; 10 bases map to TRBD1. J lost 7 bases, V lost 1 base, and 1 base had no gene match. The CDR3 length is 13 residues. CDR1 LGHDT and CDR2 YNNKEL come from the germline V gene (reference sequence). For the CDR3, the DNA is TGTGCCAGCAGCCAAGGGGACAGGGGAGAGCAGTACTTC. Residues: CASSQGDRGEQYF.

The sample holds many counts of this clonotype. V is TRBV30 and J is TRBJ1-1; 8 positions match TRBD1. With V trimmed by 2 bases and J by 5 bases, 4 bases remained unmatched. Germline V gives CDR1 GTSNPN, CDR2 SVGIG (reference sequence). The length of the CDR3 is 13 residues. CDR3 loop: CAWSQGAWTEAFF. CDR3 coding DNA: TGTGCCTGGAGTCAGGGGGCGTGGACTGAAGCTTTCTTT.

In this sample, this clonotype turned up many times. The genes are TRBV20-1 and TRBJ2-1, with 8 bases fitting TRBD1. The germline gives CDR1 DFQATT, CDR2 SNEGSKA (reference sequence). The CDR3 is made up of 14 amino acids. The trim removed 6 bases at V and 0 bases at J, leaving 4 bases unmatched. This CDR3 is CSASTGGSYNEQFF. CDR3 DNA sequence: TGCAGTGCGTCTACAGGGGGCTCCTACAATGAGCAGTTCTTC.

This clonotype appeared many times. This chain links TRBV27 with TRBJ2-2; D remains unclear. The CDR3 has 13 amino acids. V gave up 2 bases and J gave up 6 bases, with 7 bases separating them. CDR1 is MNHEY and CDR2 is SMNVEV in the germline V gene (reference sequence). The CDR3 protein is CASSLIGSGELFF. CDR3 bases: TGTGCCAGCAGTTTAATCGGTTCCGGGGAGCTGTTTTTT.

In this sample, this clonotype turned up many times. This chain uses TRBV11-2 with TRBJ2-1; 15 nucleotides agree with TRBD2. Germline V gives CDR1 SGHAT, CDR2 FQNNGV. The CDR3 totals 17 residues. Losses at the gene ends were 4 bases for V and 4 bases for J; bases not matched to a gene: 5. CDR3 residues: CASSSGLAGGIYNEQFF. CDR3 coding DNA: TGTGCCAGCAGCTCAGGACTAGCGGGAGGGATTTACAATGAGCAGTTCTTC.

This clonotype was detected many times. Here the CDR3 reads CASSARGTDTQYF. The CDR3 DNA sequence: TGTGCCAGCAGCGCGCGAGGTACGGATACGCAGTATTTT. The J gene is TRBJ2-3, the V gene TRBV9; D gene unclear. V was shortened by 3 bases and J by 6 bases, with 11 bases between the two germline ends. Germline CDR1 reads SGDLS; CDR2 reads YYNGEE. This CDR3 contains 13 residues.

The rearrangement links TRBV7-9 to TRBJ1-2; no reliable D call. This CDR3 contains 13 residues. Trimming pared 2 bases from V and 6 bases from J, leaving 10 bases between. Germline V lookup: CDR1 SEHNR, CDR2 FQNEAQ (reference sequence). CDR3 sequence: CASSLRKDDGYTF. Written as DNA, the CDR3 is TGTGCCAGCAGCTTACGGAAGGATGATGGCTACACCTTC.

Here the CDR3 reads CASSDWTGGDEQYF. The DNA of the CDR3 is TGTGCCAGCAGTGACTGGACAGGGGGCGACGAGCAGTACTTC. This sequence joins TRBV27 and TRBJ2-7; 11 nucleotides agree with TRBD1. The CDR3 has 14 amino acids. V lost 5 bases, J lost 5 bases, and 5 bases stayed unmatched. Per the germline V gene, CDR1 is MNHEY and CDR2 is SMNVEV (reference sequence).

This clonotype has a handful of counts. The chain couples TRBV11-3 to TRBJ2-2; D is uncertain. Germline V gene data show CDR1 as SGHNT and CDR2 as YENEEA. The CDR3 is 12 residues long. Trimming shortened V by 6 bases and J by 8 bases, and 10 bases separated the two germline ends. CDR3 sequence: CASSSHGGELFF. The CDR3 nucleotides read TGTGCCAGCAGTTCTCACGGGGGGGAGCTGTTTTTT.

This clonotype was seen ten or more times. This CDR3 is CASSFSGQGADEQFF. The DNA for the CDR3 is TGTGCCAGCAGCTTCTCGGGACAGGGGGCGGACGAGCAGTTCTTC. V usage is TRBV11-3 and J usage is TRBJ2-1; 12 nucleotides match TRBD1. Germline V gives CDR1 SGHNT, CDR2 YENEEA. With 3 bases clipped from V and 10 bases from J, the junction kept 7 bases outside the gene matches. The CDR3 runs 15 residues.

This clonotype appeared many times. The V call is TRBV12-3 or TRBV12-4, the J call TRBJ2-1; 12 positions match TRBD2. This CDR3 has 13 residues. The V and J ends lost 6 bases and 10 bases, in that order; junction bases with no gene match: 4. The CDR3 reads CASSRTSGTEQFF. The DNA of the CDR3 is TGTGCCAGCAGCAGGACTAGCGGGACCGAGCAGTTCTTC.

This clonotype came up many times. The rearrangement links TRBV5-1 to TRBJ2-1; TRBD2 agrees at 10 bases. The J segment lost 3 bases and the V segment lost 0 bases, leaving 3 bases of the junction unmatched. The CDR3 loop spans 16 amino acids. CDR1 and CDR2 from the germline V gene are SGHRS and YFSETQ. The DNA of the CDR3 is TGCGCCAGCAGCTTGGGCGGGACTAGCGACTACAATGAGCAGTTCTTC. Protein product: CASSLGGTSDYNEQFF.